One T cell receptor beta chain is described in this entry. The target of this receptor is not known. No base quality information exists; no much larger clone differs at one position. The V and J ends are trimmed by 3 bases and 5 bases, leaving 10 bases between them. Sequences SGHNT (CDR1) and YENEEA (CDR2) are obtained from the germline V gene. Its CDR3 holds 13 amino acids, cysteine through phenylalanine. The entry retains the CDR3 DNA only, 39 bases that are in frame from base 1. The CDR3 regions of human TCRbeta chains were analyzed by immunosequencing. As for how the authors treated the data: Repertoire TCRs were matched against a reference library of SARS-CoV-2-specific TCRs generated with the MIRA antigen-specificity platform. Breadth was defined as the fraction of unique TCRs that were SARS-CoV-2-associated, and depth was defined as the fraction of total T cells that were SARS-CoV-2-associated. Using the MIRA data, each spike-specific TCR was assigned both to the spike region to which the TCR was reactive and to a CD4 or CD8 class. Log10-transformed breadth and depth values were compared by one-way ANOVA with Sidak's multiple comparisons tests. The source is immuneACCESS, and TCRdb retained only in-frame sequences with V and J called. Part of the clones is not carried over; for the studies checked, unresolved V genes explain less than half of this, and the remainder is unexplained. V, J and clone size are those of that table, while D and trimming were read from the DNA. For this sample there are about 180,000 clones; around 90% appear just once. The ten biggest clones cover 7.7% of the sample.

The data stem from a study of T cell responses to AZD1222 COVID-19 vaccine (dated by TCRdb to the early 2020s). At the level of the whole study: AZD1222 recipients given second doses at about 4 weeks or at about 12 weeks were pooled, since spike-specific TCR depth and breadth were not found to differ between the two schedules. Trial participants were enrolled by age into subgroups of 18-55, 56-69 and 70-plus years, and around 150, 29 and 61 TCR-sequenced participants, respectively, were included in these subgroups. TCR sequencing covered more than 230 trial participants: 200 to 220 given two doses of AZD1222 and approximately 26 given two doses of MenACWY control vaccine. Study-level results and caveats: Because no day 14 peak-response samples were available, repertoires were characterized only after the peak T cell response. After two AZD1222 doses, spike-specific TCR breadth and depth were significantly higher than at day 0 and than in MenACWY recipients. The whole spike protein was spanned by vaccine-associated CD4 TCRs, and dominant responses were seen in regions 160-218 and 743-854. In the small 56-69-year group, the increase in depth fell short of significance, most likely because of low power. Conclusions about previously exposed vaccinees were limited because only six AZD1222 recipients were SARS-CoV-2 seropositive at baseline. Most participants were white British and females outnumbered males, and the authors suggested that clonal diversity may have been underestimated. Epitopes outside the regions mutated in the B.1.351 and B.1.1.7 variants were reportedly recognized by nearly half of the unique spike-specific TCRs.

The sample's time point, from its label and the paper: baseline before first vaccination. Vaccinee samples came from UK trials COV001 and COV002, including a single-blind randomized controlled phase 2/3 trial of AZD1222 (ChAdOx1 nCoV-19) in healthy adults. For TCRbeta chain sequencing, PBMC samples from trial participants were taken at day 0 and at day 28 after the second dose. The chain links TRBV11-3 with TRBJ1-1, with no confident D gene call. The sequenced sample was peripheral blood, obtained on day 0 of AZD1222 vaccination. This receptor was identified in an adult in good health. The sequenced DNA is TGTGCCAGCAGCTTTCGGGCGGGGACTGAAGCTTTCTTT. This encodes CASSFRAGTEAFF.